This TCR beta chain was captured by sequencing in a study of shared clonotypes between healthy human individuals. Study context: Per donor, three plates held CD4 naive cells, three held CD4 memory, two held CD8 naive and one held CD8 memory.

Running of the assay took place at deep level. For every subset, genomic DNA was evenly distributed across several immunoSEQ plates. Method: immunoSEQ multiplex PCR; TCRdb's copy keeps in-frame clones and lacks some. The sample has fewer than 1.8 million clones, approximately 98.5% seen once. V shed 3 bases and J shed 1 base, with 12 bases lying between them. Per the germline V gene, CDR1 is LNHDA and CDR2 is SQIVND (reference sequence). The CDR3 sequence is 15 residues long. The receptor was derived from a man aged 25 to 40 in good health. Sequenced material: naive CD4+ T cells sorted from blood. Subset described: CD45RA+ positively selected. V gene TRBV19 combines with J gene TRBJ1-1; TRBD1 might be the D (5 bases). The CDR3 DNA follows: TGTGCCAGTAGTATGGGATGGAGGGGGAACACTGAAGCTTTCTTT. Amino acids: CASSMGWRGNTEAFF.